The next 20 T cell receptor beta chains were all read from a single sample in a study of blood T cells in healthy people across ages. It was with a sample-barcoded 5' primer and a J-beta primer mix that a second PCR of about 6 to 11 cycles was run. MiXCR, run by TCRdb on the 5' RACE reads, gives a single entry per CDR3 protein. This sample yields 1.2 million to 1.5 million distinct CDR3 sequences, of which around 42% are seen a single time; 7.9% belongs to the top ten. The sequencing input was blood. The receptors come from a woman younger than 30 in good health.

This chain uses TRBV18 with TRBJ1-2; no firm D call. V lost 5 bases and J 4 bases, leaving 11 bases between the germline ends. The CDR3 has 13 residues. Per germline, CDR1 KGHSH and CDR2 LQKENI. This CDR3 reads CASSIDVSYGYTF. DNA of the CDR3: TGTGCCAGCTCAATCGACGTAAGCTATGGCTACACCTTC.

The J gene is TRBJ1-2, the V gene TRBV29-1, with TRBD1 matching 9 bases. CDR1 is SQVTM, CDR2 ANQGSEA, per germline. Trimming took 7 bases from V and 2 from J; bases not matched to a gene: 11. The CDR3 sequence is 15 residues long. CDR3 in DNA: TGCAGCGCCACCCCCGTGGGACAGGGCAACTATGGCTACACCTTC. Translation: CSATPVGQGNYGYTF.

As for this clonotype: This sequence may be a read error, since a much larger clone differs from it by one base. This chain uses TRBV29-1 with TRBJ2-1; D possibly corresponds to TRBD1 (5 bases). Trimming stripped 5 bases from V and 10 bases from J, with 18 bases between. Per the germline V gene, CDR1 is SQVTM and CDR2 is ANQGSEA. This CDR3 has 13 residues. This chain's CDR3 is CSVSTDNSYEQFF. CDR3 sequence (DNA): TGCAGCGTTTCGACGGACAACTCCTACGAGCAGTTCTTC.

The chain is built from TRBV11-2 and TRBJ2-1; TRBD2 agrees at 8 bases. The CDR3 contains 19 residues. Per germline, CDR1 SGHAT and CDR2 FQNNGV. Germline trimming cut 4 bases from V and 7 bases from J; bases unmatched to any gene: 21. CDR3 DNA: TGTGCCAGCAGCTCCATGCCCCTTCCCGGGACTAGGGTGGGAAATGAGCAGTTCTTC. Translation gives CASSSMPLPGTRVGNEQFF.

The chain combines TRBV20-1 with TRBJ1-5; weak D call: TRBD1 (5 bases). V lost 6 bases and J 7 bases, leaving 19 bases between the germline ends. The CDR3 has 14 amino acids. Germline lookup yields CDR1 DFQATT and CDR2 SNEGSKA (reference sequence). In DNA, the CDR3 is TGCAGTGCCCGAAGGGTGGAGGGACGACAGCCCCAGCATTTT. Encoded protein: CSARRVEGRQPQHF.

This clonotype has more than one count but fewer than ten. The chain couples TRBV6-5 to TRBJ1-2; TRBD1 matches at 7 bases. Germline loops: CDR1 MNHEY, CDR2 SVGAGI. V was clipped by 6 bases and J by 6 bases; unmatched bases: 10. This CDR3 comprises 14 residues. In nucleotides, the CDR3 is TGTGCCAGCAGCCCCCCGGGACAGAAGAATGGCTACACCTTC. Protein: CASSPPGQKNGYTF.

The chain recombines TRBV27 with TRBJ1-2; D gene uncertain. This CDR3 spans 17 amino acids. V was cut by 10 bases and J by 0 bases, with 24 bases left in between. CDR1 is MNHEY and CDR2 is SMNVEV in the germline V gene (reference sequence). CDR3 bases: TGTGCCACCTCACAAACACTGGCCGCGACGGCTAACTATGGCTACACCTTC. Its protein product is CATSQTLAATANYGYTF.

To note about this clonotype: Compared with germline, one end of the junction differs, possibly owing to a read error. The gene calls are TRBV6-6 and TRBJ1-1; D is perhaps TRBD1 (6 bases). This CDR3 has 14 residues. CDR1 is MNHNY and CDR2 is SVGAGI in the germline V gene (reference sequence). CDR3 in DNA: TGTGTCAGCAGTAGTACACAGGGAGAAACTGAAGCTTTCTTT. Translation: CVSSSTQGETEAFF.

A remark on this clonotype: A read error may produce the germline difference seen at one junction end. V usage is TRBV12-3 or TRBV12-4 and J usage is TRBJ1-2; D uncertain. CDR3 length: 14 residues. The CDR3 bases are TGTGCCAGTAGTTCCCCTTCCAGGTCGGGTGGCTACACCTTC. Protein product: CASSSPSRSGGYTF.

This clonotype was counted once. The chain links TRBV18 to TRBJ1-1, with 8 bases matching TRBD1. This CDR3 is built from 18 residues. The germline CDR1 and CDR2 sequences are KGHSH and LQKENI. The junction had 20 bases not matched to a gene; V was cut back by 3 bases and J by 8 bases. The CDR3, as DNA: TGTGCCAGCTCACCTATTACCGGGACAGGACGATCGGGCAAAGAAGCTTTCTTT. Its translation is CASSPITGTGRSGKEAFF.

V gene TRBV4-1 combines with J gene TRBJ2-1, with a tentative D call TRBD1 (8 bases). V was clipped by 4 bases and J by 2 bases, with 18 bases between them. The CDR3 extends over 17 amino acids. In germline, CDR1 is MGHRA, CDR2 YSYEKL. The CDR3 region is CASSLQGAGDPYNEQFF. The CDR3 region has the DNA TGCGCCAGCAGCCTCCAGGGGGCGGGAGACCCCTACAATGAGCAGTTCTTC.

The chain employs TRBV6-5 and TRBJ2-1; a possible D gene is TRBD2 (6 bases). Germline loops: CDR1 MNHEY, CDR2 SVGAGI. V lost 6 bases and J lost 9, with 21 bases in between. The CDR3 runs 15 residues. CDR3 coding DNA: TGTGCCAGCAGGACTCGGGAGTTGGGCGTTGGTGAGCAGTTCTTC. It is translated as CASRTRELGVGEQFF.

The chain uses TRBV11-2 and TRBJ2-7; a weak D match, TRBD2 (6 bases). Germline V gene data show CDR1 as SGHAT and CDR2 as FQNNGV. Trimming left V 1 base short and J 3 bases short, with 13 bases between. This CDR3 is 15 amino acids long. The CDR3, as DNA: TGTGCCAGCAGCTTAGCAGGGCGGGAACACTACGAGCAGTACTTC. This translates into CASSLAGREHYEQYF.

This clonotype was found a few times. The chain has TRBV6-1 and TRBJ2-2; 9 bases are a match to TRBD1. This CDR3 has 17 residues. Looked up from germline, CDR1 is MNHNS and CDR2 is SASEGT. Germline trimming cut 4 bases from V and 3 bases from J; bases unmatched to any gene: 9. The CDR3 sequence: CASSAHPGTGHTGELFF. The CDR3 DNA reads TGTGCCAGCAGTGCCCACCCCGGGACAGGGCACACCGGGGAGCTGTTTTTT.

This sequence joins TRBV4-1 and TRBJ2-7; 14 bases are a match to TRBD2. J gave up 7 bases and V 4 bases, and 6 bases lay outside the gene matches. The CDR3 spans 15 residues. From germline, CDR1 is MGHRA and CDR2 YSYEKL. In nucleotides, the CDR3 is TGCGCCAGCAGCCTGGGACTAGCGGGAGCGGGTGAGCAGTACTTC. Translation: CASSLGLAGAGEQYF.

The chain is built from TRBV20-1 and TRBJ2-1, with 12 positions matching TRBD2. Germline trimming cut 5 bases from V and 4 bases from J; bases unmatched to any gene: 3. The CDR3 spans 14 residues. Germline V gene data show CDR1 as DFQATT and CDR2 as SNEGSKA (reference sequence). The CDR3 nucleotides are TGCAGTGCTGTCGGGACTAGCGGGTACAATGAGCAGTTCTTC. It yields the protein CSAVGTSGYNEQFF.

This clonotype was seen once. This chain links TRBV7-2 with TRBJ2-6; D is unclear. Germline CDR1 is SGHTA and CDR2 is FQGNSA. The CDR3 loop spans 16 amino acids. V was clipped by 6 bases and J by 0 bases, with 12 bases between them. In nucleotides, the CDR3 is TGTGCCAGCAGGACGAACTGGGGCTCTGGGGCCAACGTCCTGACTTTC. Translating it yields CASRTNWGSGANVLTF.

This sequence joins TRBV20-1 and TRBJ2-5, with D possibly being TRBD2 (5 bases). In germline, CDR1 is DFQATT, CDR2 SNEGSKA (reference sequence). The V and J ends lost 7 bases and 11 bases respectively, with 20 bases between them. The CDR3 consists of 12 residues. The CDR3 here is CSETAGRNEQYF. The CDR3 DNA reads TGCAGTGAGACGGCGGGCCGGAATGAGCAGTACTTC.

V is TRBV7-2 and J is TRBJ2-1; 7 bases fit TRBD2. The germline gives CDR1 SGHTA, CDR2 FQGNSA. The V segment lost 1 base and the J segment 10 bases; nucleotides outside the gene matches: 10. The CDR3 runs 15 residues. CDR3 amino acids: CASSLGKGTIYEQFF. CDR3 in DNA: TGTGCCAGCAGCTTAGGGAAGGGGACTATCTACGAGCAGTTCTTC.

This chain connects TRBV20-1 to TRBJ1-6; unclear D gene. CDR1 and CDR2 (germline): DFQATT, SNEGSKA (reference sequence). This CDR3 has 17 amino acids. The ends were cut back, 2 bases at V and 7 bases at J, with 21 bases in the middle. CDR3 protein: CSARLERPRRENSPLHF. The DNA of the CDR3 is TGCAGTGCTAGATTGGAGAGGCCACGTCGAGAAAATTCACCCCTCCACTTT.